This T cell receptor beta chain was documented in a study of cytomegalovirus exposure and HLA in healthy donors. Use of 60 Vbeta and 13 Jbeta primers characterized the PCR. The data were produced by immunoSEQ multiplex PCR, yet TCRdb's version contains in-frame clones alone and is incomplete. The repertoire holds some 220,000 clones, with over 70% as singletons. CDR1 is LNHDA, CDR2 SQIVND, per germline (reference sequence). Trimming took 3 bases from V and 1 from J; bases not matched to a gene: 10. This CDR3 contains 18 residues. To note about this clone: Its antigen is not identified.

Study-wide points: Associated with cytomegalovirus, according to the listing, were around 160 TCR beta chains. Reports showed the classifier diagnosing cytomegalovirus status with high specificity and sensitivity.

V usage is TRBV19 and J usage is TRBJ2-5; 11 nucleotides agree with TRBD2. This TCR derives from a woman aged 60-75 years in good health and CMV-seropositive. Sequencing input: PBMCs. In DNA, the CDR3 is TGTGCCAGTAGTATGGGTGGACTAGCGGGCCGAATCCAAGAGACCCAGTACTTC. This translates into CASSMGGLAGRIQETQYF.